One TCR beta chain is described in this entry. Which antigen it targets is not known. One base away there is no much larger clone; base qualities are not given. Samples from volunteer blood donors who had recovered from COVID-19 were contributed by a second Seattle source. Whole blood was collected in K2EDTA tubes by collaborating institutions according to the institutions' own protocols. For TCRbeta analysis, collaborators shipped samples as frozen whole blood, isolated PBMCs, or DNA extracted from either of those sample types. CDR1 is given as KGHSH and CDR2 as LQKENI, both from the germline V gene. From the cysteine up to the phenylalanine, the CDR3 has a length of 17 residues. The only DNA kept is the CDR3, 51 bases in frame from the first base. V loses 2 bases, J loses 8 bases, and the germline ends lie 24 bases apart. TCRbeta CDR3 regions were amplified from genomic DNA by means of the immunoSEQ Assay, a bias-controlled multiplex PCR. Regarding the original processing steps: Within the assay, amplification of reference gene primers was used to estimate how many nucleated cells each sample contained. To quantify the absolute abundance of each unique TCRbeta CDR3 rearrangement, sequence reads were collapsed and filtered. For each sample, productive Simpson clonality was calculated as the square root of Simpson's diversity index across productive rearrangements. The table was pulled from immuneACCESS by TCRdb, which kept in-frame rearrangements only. Such tables lose some clones; where checked, under half of the loss comes from unresolved V genes, and the rest has no known cause. The D gene and trimming were derived from the DNA, and the V and J assignments and clone size from that table. The sample profile shows about 230,000 clones; roughly 84% of them were found once. The leading ten clones occupy about 2.1% of the sample.

These data belong to a study of blood T cell repertoires in COVID-19 (dated by TCRdb to 2020 to 2022). As for the study more broadly: Collaborator samples came from the United States, Italy and Spain and covered acute and convalescent phases of COVID-19. The prospective study material was composed of cDNA or gDNA derived from T cells, B-cell-depleted T cells, or PBMCs. Subjects who had been exposed to COVID-19, were actively infected with it, or had recovered from it provided the deeply sampled blood TCRbeta repertoires that made up the dataset. A freely available public database, intended as a resource for researchers studying the immune response to SARS-CoV-2, is where the repertoires were released. The samples were drawn from the first 160 participants of the ongoing ImmuneRACE study and from over 950 subjects provided by 6 global collaborators. A de-identified subject ID, COVID-19 status, age in years and sex were almost always included in the sample metadata. Where available, HLA class I and class II types were obtained from metadata supplied by the sample provider rather than from assay-based typing.

What the study reported, not specific to this receptor: How much clinical and demographic metadata was included differed by source and by participant, and the metadata was provided uncurated.

Sequences were obtained from peripheral blood. Recombination joined TRBV18 with TRBJ1-2, with a weak D call of TRBD1 (5 bases match). This clonotype was obtained from a middle-aged man who had recovered from COVID-19. The base sequence is TGTGCCAGCTCACCATTTCGGGACCGGAGCGGCGGGGTAGGCTACACCTTC. It encodes CASSPFRDRSGGVGYTF.